These 21 T cell receptor beta chains were all obtained from the same sample, sequenced in a study of blood T cell repertoires in COVID-19. Profiled with immunoSEQ multiplex PCR; TCRdb holds only in-frame clones, not every one. The sample lists approximately 400,000 clones, approximately 89% occurring once. The sample taken for sequencing was peripheral blood. These receptors all come from a woman aged 50 to 60 with COVID-19, enrolled during active disease.

This chain links TRBV9 with TRBJ2-3, with D possibly TRBD2 on 5 matching bases. From germline, CDR1 is SGDLS and CDR2 YYNGEE. This CDR3 comprises 15 residues. V lost 4 bases and J lost 2, with 14 bases in between. CDR3 loop: CASSPRIGDTDTQYF. The CDR3 nucleotides read TGTGCCAGCAGCCCTCGGATCGGGGACACAGATACGCAGTATTTT.

The V call is TRBV30, the J call TRBJ2-6; D gene uncertain. Trimming took 2 bases from V and 2 from J, leaving 7 bases between them. The CDR3 runs 14 residues. Germline V gene lookup returns CDR1 GTSNPN and CDR2 SVGIG (reference sequence). The CDR3 bases are TGTGCCTGGAGTCGTAGCCCTGGGGCCAACGTCCTGACTTTC. It yields the protein CAWSRSPGANVLTF.

This clone showed up just a few times. This chain uses TRBV28 with TRBJ1-5, with D perhaps TRBD1 (5 bases). The CDR3 consists of 12 residues. The ends were cut back, 8 bases at V and 10 bases at J, with 15 bases in the middle. The germline CDR1 and CDR2 sequences are MDHEN and SYDVKM. The DNA of the CDR3 is TGTGCCAGCTCCCTGGGGGGGGTTCCCCAGCATTTT. This sequence encodes CASSLGGVPQHF.

V is TRBV11-2 and J is TRBJ2-3; the match to TRBD1 covers 8 bases. Germline CDR1 is SGHAT and CDR2 is FQNNGV. CDR3 length equals 15 residues. V lost 4 bases to trimming and J lost 9 bases; unmatched junction nucleotides: 12. The CDR3 is CASSSIRQGTGTQYF. The CDR3 nucleotides read TGTGCCAGCAGCTCGATTAGACAGGGGACCGGGACGCAGTATTTT.

The chain employs TRBV19 and TRBJ1-2, with a possible D match to TRBD1 (6 bases). Germline V lookup: CDR1 LNHDA, CDR2 SQIVND (reference sequence). The CDR3 sequence is 14 residues long. Trimming stripped 7 bases from V and 7 bases from J, with 19 bases between. The CDR3 here is CASNLQGPNGGYTF. The DNA of the CDR3 is TGTGCCAGTAACCTACAGGGCCCTAACGGTGGCTACACCTTC.

In its sample, this clone was seen a few times. The chain is built from TRBV7-2 and TRBJ1-1; tentative D call: TRBD1 (6 bases). The CDR3 length is 13 residues. CDR1 is SGHTA and CDR2 is FQGNSA in the germline V gene. The V end lost 7 bases, the J end lost 1 base, and 10 bases lay between the germline ends. The CDR3 DNA follows: TGTGCCAGCACGACAGGCCAGAACACTGAAGCTTTCTTT. Translated, it gives CASTTGQNTEAFF.

This clone came up once. The chain carries TRBV20-1 and TRBJ2-1; 10 bases are a match to TRBD2. The V gene end was trimmed by 3 bases and the J gene end by 4 bases; junction bases not matched to a gene: 6. The germline V gene encodes CDR1 DFQATT and CDR2 SNEGSKA (reference sequence). The CDR3 is 15 residues long. Here the CDR3 reads CSASRASGGYNEQFF. The CDR3 nucleotides read TGCAGTGCTAGTAGGGCTAGCGGGGGATACAATGAGCAGTTCTTC.

The gene calls are TRBV5-1 and TRBJ1-2; D remains ambiguous. CDR3 length: 15 amino acids. The germline V gene encodes CDR1 SGHRS and CDR2 YFSETQ. V lost 4 bases, J lost 2 bases, and 15 bases lay in between. CDR3 bases: TGCGCCAGCAGCCCCGGTTCCCCCTCGAACTATGGCTACACCTTC. Protein: CASSPGSPSNYGYTF.

V usage is TRBV11-3 and J usage is TRBJ1-4, with 9 nucleotides matching TRBD1. The V segment lost 5 bases and the J segment 0 bases; nucleotides outside the gene matches: 10. Germline CDR1 reads SGHNT; CDR2 reads YENEEA. CDR3 length: 18 amino acids. CDR3 region: CASSPRQGGKPTNEKLFF. In DNA, the CDR3 is TGTGCCAGCAGCCCCAGACAGGGGGGAAAACCAACTAATGAAAAACTGTTTTTT. The full variable domain, in which reference TRBV11-3 and TRBJ1-4 provide the parts outside the CDR3, is EAGVVQSPRYKIIEKKQPVAFWCNPISGHNTLYWYLQNLGQGPELLIRYENEEAVDDSQLPKDRFSAERLKGVDSTLKIQPAELGDSAVYLCASSPRQGGKPTNEKLFFGSGTQLSVL.

The chain is built from TRBV6-5 and TRBJ1-2; D gene unclear. The CDR3 sequence is 14 residues long. Germline V gene lookup returns CDR1 MNHEY and CDR2 SVGAGI. V was cut by 0 bases and J by 1 base, with 6 bases left in between. Here the CDR3 reads CASSYSRGNYGYTF. CDR3 DNA sequence: TGTGCCAGCAGTTACTCGAGAGGTAACTATGGCTACACCTTC.

The V and J genes are TRBV6-5 and TRBJ2-7; TRBD1 aligns across 8 bases. CDR1 is MNHEY and CDR2 is SVGAGI in the germline V gene. This CDR3 is built from 13 residues. V dropped 5 bases and J dropped 3; count of bases not matched to a gene: 3. The chain's CDR3 is CASSRTGYYEQYF. CDR3 in DNA: TGTGCCAGCAGTCGGACAGGGTACTACGAGCAGTACTTC.

The V and J genes are TRBV4-1 and TRBJ2-7; D unclear. The CDR3 has 18 amino acids. Per the germline V gene, CDR1 is MGHRA and CDR2 is YSYEKL. V was clipped by 0 bases and J by 0 bases, with 18 bases between them. CDR3 coding DNA: TGCGCCAGCAGCCAAGAAGCCCCCATACTGAGGAGCTCCTACGAGCAGTACTTC. Translated, it gives CASSQEAPILRSSYEQYF.

J is TRBJ2-5 and V is TRBV2; D might be TRBD2 (7 bases). Germline V gene lookup returns CDR1 SNHLY and CDR2 FYNNEI. The CDR3 spans 12 residues. Trimming removed 11 bases from V and 4 bases from J, with 14 bases in between. CDR3 coding DNA: TGTGCCCGAAGGGAGGGGGGAGAGACCCAGTACTTC. Translation: CARREGGETQYF. Using reference TRBV2 and TRBJ2-5 for the parts outside the CDR3, the full variable domain is EPEVTQTPSHQVTQMGQEVILRCVPISNHLYFYWYRQILGQKVEFLVSFYNNEISEKSEIFDDQFSVERPDGSNFTLKIRSTKLEDSAMYFCARREGGETQYFGPGTRLLVL.

The CDR3 loop is CAWLGQGEDYGYTF. DNA for the CDR3: TGTGCCTGGCTAGGACAGGGGGAGGACTATGGCTACACCTTC. V and J are TRBV30 and TRBJ1-2, with 10 bases matching TRBD1. V trimming: 5 bases; J trimming: 3 bases; junction bases outside the gene matches: 6. Germline assignment: CDR1 GTSNPN and CDR2 SVGIG (reference sequence). The length of the CDR3 is 14 residues.

This clone has only one observation. This chain links TRBV3-1 (or the pseudogene TRBV3-2) with TRBJ2-7; TRBD2 agrees at 7 bases. Looked up from germline, CDR1 is LGHDT and CDR2 is YNNKEL (reference sequence). With V trimmed by 3 bases and J by 7 bases, 9 bases remained unmatched. The CDR3 consists of 14 residues. The CDR3 loop is CASSQQRGWGEQYF. The CDR3 DNA reads as TGTGCCAGCAGCCAGCAGCGGGGATGGGGGGAGCAGTACTTC.

This sequence joins TRBV24-1 and TRBJ2-1, with TRBD1 matching over 9 bases. This CDR3 is 15 amino acids long. In germline, CDR1 is KGHDR, CDR2 SFDVKD. V gave up 4 bases and J gave up 5 bases; unmatched junction bases: 5. In DNA, the CDR3 is TGTGCCACCAGTGACCCGGGACAGGGACACAATGAGCAGTTCTTC. Amino acids: CATSDPGQGHNEQFF.

The gene calls are TRBV18 and TRBJ2-7; 10 nucleotides align to TRBD1. Germline-derived CDR1 and CDR2 are KGHSH and LQKENI. This CDR3 has 17 residues. Trimming took 2 bases from V and 4 from J; bases not matched to a gene: 11. CDR3 residues: CASSPGPGTGALYEQYF. CDR3 sequence (DNA): TGTGCCAGCTCACCAGGACCCGGGACAGGGGCTTTATACGAGCAGTACTTC.

The chain carries TRBV6-5 and TRBJ1-1; a possible D gene is TRBD1 (5 bases). The CDR3 contains 14 residues. Trimming removed 7 bases from V and 1 base from J, with 13 bases in between. CDR1 and CDR2 from the germline V gene are MNHEY and SVGAGI. The CDR3 sequence: CASIFSGGNTEAFF. DNA of the CDR3: TGTGCCAGCATTTTCTCGGGGGGGAACACTGAAGCTTTCTTT.

The chain employs TRBV6-5 and TRBJ1-1, with TRBD1 matching 9 bases. CDR3 length: 15 residues. The V and J ends lost 3 bases and 0 bases, in that order; junction bases with no gene match: 2. The germline CDR1 and CDR2 sequences are MNHEY and SVGAGI. For the CDR3, the DNA is TGTGCCAGCAGTTATGACAGGGGGATGAACACTGAAGCTTTCTTT. Residues: CASSYDRGMNTEAFF.

The chain combines TRBV7-8 with TRBJ2-7, with TRBD1 identical over 9 bases. Germline loops: CDR1 SGHVS, CDR2 FQNEAQ. There are 15 residues in the CDR3. V trimming: 2 bases; J trimming: 2 bases; junction bases outside the gene matches: 4. The CDR3 DNA follows: TGTGCCAGCAGCTTACTTGGACAGGGGCCCTACGAGCAGTACTTC. Translating gives CASSLLGQGPYEQYF.

This chain joins TRBV6-5 and TRBJ2-5; 8 positions agree with TRBD2. The CDR3 is 14 amino acids. Germline V gene sequence: CDR1 MNHEY, CDR2 SVGAGI. V was pared by 7 bases and J by 4 bases, with 8 bases of the junction left unmatched. CDR3 bases: TGTGCCAGCAAATCGAGGACTAGCCCAGAGACCCAGTACTTC. The encoded protein is CASKSRTSPETQYF.